The text below deals with one T cell receptor (beta chain). Germline CDR1 and CDR2: GTSNPN and SVGIG (reference sequence). Trimming shortened V by 5 bases and J by 4 bases, and 11 bases separated the two germline ends. The CDR3 length is 13 residues. The data were taken from a study of T cells in Graves' hyperthyroidism and ophthalmopathy. TCR beta CDR3 regions were amplified from RNA. The TCR CDR3 was amplified in a first-round RT-PCR using the HTBI primer set. MiXCR was run by TCRdb on the multiplex PCR reads, yielding one entry per CDR3 protein. In the table there are around 340,000 distinct CDR3 sequences, around 14% of which are singletons.

The chain carries TRBV30 and TRBJ2-2; no clear D gene. The clonotype originates from a woman aged 25-40 years with Graves' hyperthyroidism. Source material: blood. CDR3 in amino acids: CAWGGPPTGELFF. The CDR3 DNA is TGTGCCTGGGGTGGGCCTCCCACCGGGGAGCTGTTTTTT.